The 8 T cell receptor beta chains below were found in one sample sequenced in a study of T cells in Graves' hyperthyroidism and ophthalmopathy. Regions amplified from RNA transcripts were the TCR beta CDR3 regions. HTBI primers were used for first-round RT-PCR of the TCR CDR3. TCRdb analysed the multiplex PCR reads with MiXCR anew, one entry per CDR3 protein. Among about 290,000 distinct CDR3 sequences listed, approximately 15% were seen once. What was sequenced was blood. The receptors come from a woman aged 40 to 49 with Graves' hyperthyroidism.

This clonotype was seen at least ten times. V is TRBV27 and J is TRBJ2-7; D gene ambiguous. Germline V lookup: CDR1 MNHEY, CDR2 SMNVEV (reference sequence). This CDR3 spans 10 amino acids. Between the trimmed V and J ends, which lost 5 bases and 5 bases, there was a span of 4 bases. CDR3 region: CASSSDEQYF. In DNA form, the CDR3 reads TGTGCCAGCAGTAGTGACGAGCAGTACTTC.

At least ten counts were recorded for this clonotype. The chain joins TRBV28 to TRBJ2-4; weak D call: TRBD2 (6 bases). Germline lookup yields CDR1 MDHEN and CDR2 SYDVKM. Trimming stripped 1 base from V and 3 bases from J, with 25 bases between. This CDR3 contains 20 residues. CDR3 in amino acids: CASSLYRPTRDIFVKNIQYF. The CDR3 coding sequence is TGTGCCAGCAGTTTATACAGGCCGACTAGAGATATCTTTGTCAAAAACATTCAGTACTTC.

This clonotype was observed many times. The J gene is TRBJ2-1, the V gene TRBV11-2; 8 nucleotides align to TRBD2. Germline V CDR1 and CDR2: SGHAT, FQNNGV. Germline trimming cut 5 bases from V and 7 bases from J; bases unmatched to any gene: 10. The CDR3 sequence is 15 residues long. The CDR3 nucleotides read TGTGCCAGCAGCCACCGGGCTAGCGGGTCGAATGAGCAGTTCTTC. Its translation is CASSHRASGSNEQFF.

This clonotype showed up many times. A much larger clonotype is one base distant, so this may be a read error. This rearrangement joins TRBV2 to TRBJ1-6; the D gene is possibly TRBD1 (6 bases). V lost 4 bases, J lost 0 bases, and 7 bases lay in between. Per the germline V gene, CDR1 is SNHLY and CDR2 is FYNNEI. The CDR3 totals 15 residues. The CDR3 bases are TGTGCCAGCAGTGCGGACAGCTCCTATAATTCACCCCTCCACTTT. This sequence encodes CASSADSSYNSPLHF.

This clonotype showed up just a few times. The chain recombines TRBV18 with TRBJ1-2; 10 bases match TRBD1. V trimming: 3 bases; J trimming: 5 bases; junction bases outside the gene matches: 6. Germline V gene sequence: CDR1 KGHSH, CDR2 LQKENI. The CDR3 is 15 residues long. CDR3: CASSPSGTGVYGYTF. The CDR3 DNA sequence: TGTGCCAGCTCACCTTCAGGGACAGGGGTGTATGGCTACACCTTC.

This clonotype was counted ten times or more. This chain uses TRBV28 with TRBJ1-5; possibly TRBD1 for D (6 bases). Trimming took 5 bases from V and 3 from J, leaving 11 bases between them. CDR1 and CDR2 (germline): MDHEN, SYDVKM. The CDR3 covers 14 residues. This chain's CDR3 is CASSPGGTNQPQHF. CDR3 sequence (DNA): TGTGCCAGCAGTCCTGGGGGCACCAATCAGCCCCAGCATTTT.

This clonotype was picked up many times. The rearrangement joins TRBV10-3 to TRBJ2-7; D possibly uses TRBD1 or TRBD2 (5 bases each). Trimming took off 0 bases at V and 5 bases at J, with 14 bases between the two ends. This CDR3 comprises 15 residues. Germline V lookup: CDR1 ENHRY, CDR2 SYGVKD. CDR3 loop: CAISESRQGENEQYF. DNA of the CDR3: TGTGCCATCAGTGAGTCGCGGCAGGGAGAGAACGAGCAGTACTTC.

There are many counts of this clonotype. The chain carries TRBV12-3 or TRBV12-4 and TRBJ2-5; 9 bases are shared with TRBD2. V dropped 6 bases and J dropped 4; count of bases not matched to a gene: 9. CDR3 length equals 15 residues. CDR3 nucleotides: TGTGCCAGCAGCATCCTAGCGGGAAAGGGAGAGACCCAGTACTTC. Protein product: CASSILAGKGETQYF.